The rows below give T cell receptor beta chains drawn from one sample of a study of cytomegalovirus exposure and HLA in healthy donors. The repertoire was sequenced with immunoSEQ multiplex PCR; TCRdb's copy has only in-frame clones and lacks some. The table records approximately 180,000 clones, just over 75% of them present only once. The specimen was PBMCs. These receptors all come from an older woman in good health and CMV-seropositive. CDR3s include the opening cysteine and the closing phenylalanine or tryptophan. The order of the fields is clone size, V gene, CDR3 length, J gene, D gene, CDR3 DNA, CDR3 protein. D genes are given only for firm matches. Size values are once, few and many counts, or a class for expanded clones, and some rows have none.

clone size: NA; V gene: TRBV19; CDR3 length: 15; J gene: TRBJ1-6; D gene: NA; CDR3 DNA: TGTGCCAGTAGTATAAACCAGGGGTTTGATTCACCCCTCCACTTT; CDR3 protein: CASSINQGFDSPLHF
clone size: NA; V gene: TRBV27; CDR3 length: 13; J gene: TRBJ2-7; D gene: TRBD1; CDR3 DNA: TGTGCCAGCAACCGACAGGGCTCCCACGAGCAGTACTTC; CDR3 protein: CASNRQGSHEQYF
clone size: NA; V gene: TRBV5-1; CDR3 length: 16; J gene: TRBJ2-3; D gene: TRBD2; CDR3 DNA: TGCGCCAGCAGCCGGCAACTAGCGGGGAGCACAGATACGCAGTATTTT; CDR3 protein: CASSRQLAGSTDTQYF
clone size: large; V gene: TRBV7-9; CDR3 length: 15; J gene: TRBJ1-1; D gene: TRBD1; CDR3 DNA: TGTGCCAGCAGCCAAGGGACAGGGTCAGGCACTGAAGCTTTCTTT; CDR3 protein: CASSQGTGSGTEAFF
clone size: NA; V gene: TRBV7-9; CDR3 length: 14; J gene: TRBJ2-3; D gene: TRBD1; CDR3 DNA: TGTGCCAGCAGCCTACGACAGGGATCAGATACGCAGTATTTT; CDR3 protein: CASSLRQGSDTQYF
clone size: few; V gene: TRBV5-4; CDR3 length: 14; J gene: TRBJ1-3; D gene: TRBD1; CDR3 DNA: TGTGCCAGCAGCTTCCAGGGGGCTAGAAACACCATATATTTT; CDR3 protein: CASSFQGARNTIYF
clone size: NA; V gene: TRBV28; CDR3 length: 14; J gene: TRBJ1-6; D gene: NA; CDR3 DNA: TGTGCCAGCAGTACGCAGGTTGGGAATTCACCCCTCCACTTT; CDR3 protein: CASSTQVGNSPLHF
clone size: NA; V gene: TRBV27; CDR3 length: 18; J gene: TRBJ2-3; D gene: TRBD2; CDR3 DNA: TGTGCCAGCAGCTCCCTAACTCAACCGGGACTAGCGGCAGATACGCAGTATTTT; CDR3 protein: CASSSLTQPGLAADTQYF
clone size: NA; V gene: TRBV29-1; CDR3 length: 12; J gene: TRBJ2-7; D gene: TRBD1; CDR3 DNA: TGCAGCGTTGGGACAGGGAATGGCGAGCAGTACTTC; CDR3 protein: CSVGTGNGEQYF
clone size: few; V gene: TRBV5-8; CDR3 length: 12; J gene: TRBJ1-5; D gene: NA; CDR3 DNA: TGTGCCAGCAGCCCGGGAAATCAGCCCCAGCATTTT; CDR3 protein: CASSPGNQPQHF
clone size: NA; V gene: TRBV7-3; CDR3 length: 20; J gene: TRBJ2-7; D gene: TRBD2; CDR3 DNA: TGTGCCAGCAGGCAGGAAAATAGCGGGAGGGGACTTACGAACTCCTACGAGCAGTACTTC; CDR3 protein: CASRQENSGRGLTNSYEQYF